These 3 T cell receptor beta chains were all obtained from the same sample, sequenced in a study of vaccination and CD4 T cells after COVID-19. Treatment denoted: roughly 10-day PBMC culture with coronavirus spike peptide pools or control peptides (ViraFEST assay). The Oncomine TCR Beta short-read assay generated sequence data from the DNA of cultured CD4+ T cells. MiXCR was run by TCRdb on the PCR reads, yielding one entry per CDR3 protein. The repertoire holds 14,000 to 15,000 distinct CDR3 sequences, with 53% as singletons. No antigens are known for them. Input material: CD4+ T cells from blood, cultured in vitro. These receptors all stem from a human donor who had recovered from COVID-19.

This clonotype was seen only a few times. The gene calls are TRBV19 and TRBJ1-6; D perhaps matches TRBD1 (6 bases). The CDR3 extends over 16 amino acids. Trimming removed 6 bases at V and 6 bases at J, with 18 bases between. Germline CDR1 and CDR2: LNHDA and SQIVND (reference sequence). The CDR3 loop reads CASSRRGQQGNSPLHF. CDR3 coding DNA: TGTGCCAGTAGCCGAAGGGGCCAACAGGGTAATTCACCCCTCCACTTT.

This clonotype was observed a few times. V is TRBV20-1 and J is TRBJ2-7, with TRBD1 matching over 7 bases. The germline gives CDR1 DFQATT, CDR2 SNEGSKA (reference sequence). There are 14 residues in the CDR3. With V trimmed by 5 bases and J by 0 bases, 7 bases remained unmatched. The CDR3 reads CSAGPTGYSYEQYF. The CDR3 bases are TGCAGTGCTGGGCCGACAGGGTACTCCTACGAGCAGTACTTC.

This clonotype has only a few counts. This chain joins TRBV27 and TRBJ1-3; D is perhaps TRBD1 (5 bases). This CDR3 region has 13 residues. CDR1 is MNHEY, CDR2 SMNVEV, per germline (reference sequence). V dropped 5 bases and J dropped 4 bases, with 9 bases sitting between them. The DNA for the CDR3 is TGTGCCAGCAGTCCCCGGACAGGAAACACCATATATTTT. It is translated as CASSPRTGNTIYF.